The sample holds one count of the clone carrying this T cell receptor beta chain. The data originate from a study of blood T cell repertoires in COVID-19. As for the study in general: Acute and convalescent COVID-19 specimens originated in the United States, Italy and Spain. T cells, B-cell-depleted T cells, or PBMCs provided the cDNA or gDNA that served as material.

Authors' methods: It was from reference gene primer amplification that nucleated cell counts were estimated. Profiled with immunoSEQ multiplex PCR; TCRdb holds only in-frame clones, not every one. From that table come the V and J calls and clone size; the DNA was used to work out D and trimming. This table has about 170,000 clones, roughly 81% appearing once. Enrollment of patients from Seattle took place during active infection, with longitudinal follow-up. Looked up from germline, CDR1 is KGHSH and CDR2 is LQKENI. J was trimmed by 2 bases and V by 6 bases; bases with no gene match: 6. The CDR3 totals 15 residues.

The gene calls are TRBV18 and TRBJ1-4; TRBD1 aligns across 7 bases. This sequence originates from a woman at least 80 years old with COVID-19, enrolled during active disease. What was sequenced was peripheral blood. The CDR3 DNA reads as TGTGCCAGCTCCCACGAACAGGGGACTAATGAAAAACTGTTTTTT. Its translation: CASSHEQGTNEKLFF.